The entry below describes one T cell receptor beta chain. This clone was found once. The antigen this receptor binds is unknown. No much larger clonotype is one base removed from it; base qualities were not supplied. To sequence the TCRbeta CDR3 region, genomic DNA was isolated from the sorted cells. TCRbeta CDR3 regions were sequenced using the immunoSEQ Assay. TCRdb re-hosts the immuneACCESS table, in-frame sequences only. Its copies lack some clones; in the studies checked, an unresolved V gene accounts for under half of them, and the cause for the rest is not known. The sample yields 35,000 or so clones; less than 85% were counted once. Of the sample, 24% falls within the top ten clones. The trial excluded patients who had a history of autoimmune disease or who were on systemic immunosuppression. In every dose cohort, peripheral blood was drawn for TCR sequencing at baseline, cycle 4 day 1, and cycle 7 day 1. Samples came from an open-label, multicenter, first-in-human phase I dose-escalation trial of ivuxolimab. The trial enrolled adults with locally advanced or metastatic head and neck squamous cell, hepatocellular, melanoma or renal cell carcinoma. Before TCR sequencing, CD4+ T cells and CD8+ T cells were sorted from peripheral blood as separate populations.

The sample comes from a study of OX40 agonist ivuxolimab in advanced cancers. Background on the whole study: Ivuxolimab was an agonistic, fully human IgG2 monoclonal antibody directed against OX40 (CD134), a costimulatory receptor. Patients were allowed to have had prior anti-PD-1, anti-PD-L1 or anti-CTLA-4 therapy, and less than 45% of the dose-escalation patients had previously received checkpoint inhibitors. Of the approximately 50 dose-escalation patients, hepatocellular carcinoma was present in around 20, melanoma in approximately 15, renal cell carcinoma in 9 and head and neck cancer in 9. The paper describes the monotherapy dose-escalation part (N of about 47 patients) of the phase I trial of ivuxolimab. Partial responses occurred in three dose-escalation patients, of whom one had hepatocellular carcinoma and two had cutaneous melanoma. Intravenous ivuxolimab was administered to patients every 2 weeks at six dose levels: 0.01, 0.1, 0.3, 1.5, 3 and 10 mg/kg. Peripheral TCRbeta sequencing was intended to test whether TCR sequence diversity was altered and clonal T-cell expansion was caused by ivuxolimab. In the dose-escalation cohort, more than 80% of patients were male, and the mean age was 60 years with a range of roughly 23 to 79.

What the work shows at the level of the full study, not this receptor alone: The antigen specificity of the peripheral T cells that underwent clonal expansion was not determined. After ivuxolimab, more expanded clones were found on average in CD8+ T cells than in CD4+ T cells. Clonal expansion of both CD4+ and CD8+ blood T cells was observed from baseline to week 6 at doses 0.1 to 3.0 mg/kg. Low levels of normalized T-cell clonal expansion were also seen in some patients who did not respond. In the 0.1-3.0 mg/kg groups, partial responders had among the lowest normalized peripheral clonal expansion, particularly in CD8+ T cells.

Trimming leaves V shorter by 6 bases and J shorter by 5 bases, with the junction holding 4 bases beyond the gene matches. The cysteine opens and the phenylalanine closes a CDR3 of 14 amino acids. This entry keeps only the CDR3 DNA: 42 bases, framed from base 1. The CDR1 and CDR2 encoded by the germline V gene are ENHRY and SYGVKD. The chain was built from TRBV10-3 and TRBJ2-5; TRBD2 matches 12 bases in the middle. This TCR was sampled from an adult with an advanced solid tumor such as melanoma, head and neck, liver or kidney cancer. The sample was CD4+ or CD8+ T cells sorted from blood, taken in a trial of the OX40 agonist ivuxolimab. The nucleotide sequence reads TGTGCCATCAGACGGACTAGCGGGGTCGAGACCCAGTACTTC. The translation is CAIRRTSGVETQYF.